The sequence of this TCR beta chain was determined in a study of blood T cells in healthy people across ages. Study observations and caveats: Underestimates were what the diversity estimates from one million T cells were considered to be.

It was about 10 milliliters of peripheral blood that were drawn from each donor. Researchers report isolating at least 6.5 million PBMCs per sample. V dropped 4 bases and J dropped 7; count of bases not matched to a gene: 13. Per germline, CDR1 MDHEN and CDR2 SYDVKM. CDR3 length: 17 residues. Next came a second PCR, run for about 6 to 12 cycles, which used a sample-barcoded 5' primer along with a J-beta primer mix. TCRdb ran MiXCR on the 5' RACE reads and lists one entry per CDR3 protein. The sample holds 1,800,000 or so distinct CDR3 sequences, about 39% seen once. About this clonotype itself: Its antigen is as yet unknown.

The clonotype originates from a human donor in good health. The material sequenced was blood. This chain uses TRBV28 with TRBJ1-4; 9 bases are a match to TRBD1. In DNA, the CDR3 is TGTGCCAGCAGTTCGCGAGGACAGGGGAGAATGAGTGAAAAACTGTTTTTT. Amino acids: CASSSRGQGRMSEKLFF.